A selection of T cell receptor beta chains follows, all from one sample in a study of beta chain features in type 1 diabetes. The repertoire was sequenced with immunoSEQ multiplex PCR; TCRdb's copy has only in-frame clones and lacks some. The sample contains approximately 170,000 clones, 6% to 9% of which appear only once. The specimen was central memory CD4+ T cells from blood. The receptor set was obtained from a man between 18 and 29 years old with type 1 diabetes. Each CDR3 is given with its conserved first and last residue. A D gene is named only where the DNA matches it firmly. Size is stated for part of the rows, as once, few or many counts, or as a class when the clone is expanded.

CAWSVQGGQETQYF,TGTGCCTGGAGTGTACAGGGCGGGCAAGAGACCCAGTACTTC,TRBV30,TRBJ2-5,few,-
CASSFPGTGGNEQFF,TGTGCCAGCAGCTTCCCCGGGACAGGGGGCAATGAGCAGTTCTTC,TRBV7-6,TRBJ2-1,-,TRBD1
CASSFGTSEYNEQFF,TGTGCCAGCAGTTTTGGGACTAGCGAGTACAATGAGCAGTTCTTC,TRBV6-6,TRBJ2-1,few,TRBD2
CASSPAGFSTDTQYF,TGTGCCAGCAGCCCAGCGGGGTTTAGCACAGATACGCAGTATTTT,TRBV7-9,TRBJ2-3,-,TRBD2
CASSSVNNQPQHF,TGTGCCAGCAGCTCGGTTAACAATCAGCCCCAGCATTTT,TRBV7-2,TRBJ1-5,few,-
CASSQTSSYEQYF,TGCGCCAGCAGCCAAACTAGCTCCTACGAGCAGTACTTC,TRBV5-1,TRBJ2-7,few,-
CASSLGKGAIQPQHF,TGTGCCAGCAGCTTAGGGAAGGGGGCGATTCAGCCCCAGCATTTT,TRBV7-2,TRBJ1-5,-,TRBD1
CASSVQPVKTEKLFF,TGTGCCAGCAGTGTACAGCCTGTGAAAACTGAAAAACTGTTTTTT,TRBV2,TRBJ1-4,few,-
CASNTQGPGNTIYF,TGTGCCAGCAACACACAGGGGCCCGGAAACACCATATATTTT,TRBV9,TRBJ1-3,-,TRBD1
CASSLKTGGLNTEAFF,TGTGCCAGCAGCCTAAAGACAGGGGGCCTTAACACTGAAGCTTTCTTT,TRBV7-2,TRBJ1-1,few,TRBD1
CASRNGPVLNQPQHF,TGTGCCAGCAGAAATGGGCCAGTACTCAATCAGCCCCAGCATTTT,TRBV28,TRBJ1-5,-,-
CASLQGVNTEAFF,TGTGCCAGCCTACAGGGGGTCAACACTGAAGCTTTCTTT,TRBV18,TRBJ1-1,few,TRBD1
CASSPPGTSGYNEQFF,TGTGCCAGTAGTCCGCCCGGGACTAGCGGTTACAATGAGCAGTTCTTC,TRBV19,TRBJ2-1,few,TRBD2
CASSQSSGRTYTGELFF,TGTGCCAGCAGCCAGTCTAGCGGGAGGACGTACACCGGGGAGCTGTTTTTT,TRBV5-4,TRBJ2-2,-,TRBD2
CASSPLGNTGELFF,TGCGCCAGCAGCCCGCTAGGGAACACCGGGGAGCTGTTTTTT,TRBV5-1,TRBJ2-2,-,-
CASSLILGPWSPLHF,TGTGCCAGCAGTTTGATTCTGGGCCCGTGGTCACCCCTCCACTTT,TRBV28,TRBJ1-6,-,-
CASGLAGGTYEQYF,TGTGCCAGCGGGCTAGCGGGGGGAACCTACGAGCAGTACTTC,TRBV7-2,TRBJ2-7,-,TRBD2
CASSGQDRGFYEQYF,TGTGCCAGCAGTGGTCAGGACAGGGGGTTCTACGAGCAGTACTTC,TRBV2,TRBJ2-7,few,TRBD1
CASREGWSYGYTF,TGTGCCAGCAGAGAGGGATGGTCCTATGGCTACACCTTC,TRBV6-1,TRBJ1-2,few,-
CSVVLDRGREQYF,TGCAGCGTTGTTCTGGACAGGGGGCGAGAGCAGTACTTC,TRBV29-1,TRBJ2-7,few,TRBD1
CASSFDYTEQYF,TGTGCCAGCAGCTTCGACTATACCGAGCAGTACTTC,TRBV5-4,TRBJ2-7,-,-
CASSYSGQAGGGYTF,TGTGCCAGCAGTTACTCAGGGCAGGCCGGAGGTGGCTACACCTTC,TRBV6-5,TRBJ1-2,-,-
CASDGQANTEAFF,TGTGCCAGCGACGGACAGGCGAACACTGAAGCTTTCTTT,TRBV7-9,TRBJ1-1,-,TRBD1
CASRDRTGADTQYF,TGTGCCAGCAGGGATAGGACAGGTGCAGATACGCAGTATTTT,TRBV2,TRBJ2-3,few,TRBD1
CASSFPHYEQYF,TGTGCCAGCAGCTTCCCCCACTACGAGCAGTACTTC,TRBV5-5,TRBJ2-7,-,-
CASSRSGSFYEQYF,TGTGCCAGCTCAAGAAGCGGGAGCTTCTACGAGCAGTACTTC,TRBV25-1,TRBJ2-7,few,TRBD2
CASSASVGQGAETQYF,TGTGCCAGCAGCGCCTCCGTGGGACAGGGGGCGGAGACCCAGTACTTC,TRBV7-2,TRBJ2-5,-,TRBD1
CASTDRGADTQYF,TGTGCCAGCACCGACCGGGGGGCAGATACGCAGTATTTT,TRBV7-9,TRBJ2-3,few,TRBD2
CAISESSGGSYNSPLHF,TGTGCCATCAGTGAGTCGAGCGGGGGCTCCTATAATTCACCCCTCCACTTT,TRBV10-3,TRBJ1-6,-,-
CASGFSRERANNEQFF,TGTGCTAGTGGTTTTTCGCGGGAGCGGGCCAACAATGAGCAGTTCTTC,TRBV12-5,TRBJ2-1,-,TRBD2
CASSLTGGDQPQHF,TGTGCCAGTTCCCTGACAGGGGGCGATCAGCCCCAGCATTTT,TRBV25-1,TRBJ1-5,few,TRBD1
CASSQGGGDTDTQYF,TGTGCCAGCAGCCAAGGGGGAGGAGACACAGATACGCAGTATTTT,TRBV4-2,TRBJ2-3,-,-
CAISTYLAGDTGELFF,TGTGCCATCAGCACCTACTTAGCGGGGGACACCGGGGAGCTGTTTTTT,TRBV10-3,TRBJ2-2,-,TRBD2
CASRPVGGETQYF,TGTGCCAGCAGGCCCGTTGGGGGGGAGACCCAGTACTTC,TRBV7-9,TRBJ2-5,-,-
CATSRGLAASEQYF,TGTGCCACCAGCAGAGGACTAGCGGCTTCCGAGCAGTACTTC,TRBV15,TRBJ2-7,-,TRBD2